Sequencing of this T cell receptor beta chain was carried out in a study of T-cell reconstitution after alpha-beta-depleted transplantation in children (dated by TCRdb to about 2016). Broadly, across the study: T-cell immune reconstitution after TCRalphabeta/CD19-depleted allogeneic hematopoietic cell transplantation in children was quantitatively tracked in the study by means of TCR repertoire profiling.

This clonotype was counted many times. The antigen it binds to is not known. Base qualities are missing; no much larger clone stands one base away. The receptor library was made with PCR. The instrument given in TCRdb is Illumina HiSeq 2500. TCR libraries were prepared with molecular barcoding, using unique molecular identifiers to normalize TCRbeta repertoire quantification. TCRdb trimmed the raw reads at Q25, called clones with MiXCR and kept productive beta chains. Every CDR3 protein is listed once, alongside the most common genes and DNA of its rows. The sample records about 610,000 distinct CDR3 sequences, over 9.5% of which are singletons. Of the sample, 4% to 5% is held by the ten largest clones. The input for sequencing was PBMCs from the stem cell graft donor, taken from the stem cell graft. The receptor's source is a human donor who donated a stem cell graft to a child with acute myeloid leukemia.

This receptor carries the CDR3 CASSLGEEVSYEQYF. The bases read TGCGCCAGCAGCTTGGGAGAGGAGGTCTCCTACGAGCAGTACTTC. The chain uses TRBV5-1 and TRBJ2-7, with TRBD2 perhaps the D gene, on 5 matching bases. Trimming at the junction amounts to 0 bases on V and 0 bases on J, and the germline ends lie 10 bases apart. Its CDR3 holds 15 amino acids, cysteine through phenylalanine. Solely the CDR3 DNA is kept, with 45 bases framed from the first base. CDR1 is given as SGHRS and CDR2 as YFSETQ, both from the germline V gene.